This T cell receptor beta chain was sequenced during a study of blood T cell repertoires in COVID-19. Study at large: The samples span acute and convalescent COVID-19 from the United States, Italy and Spain. Sample material is recorded as cDNA or gDNA derived from T cells, B-cell-depleted T cells, or PBMCs.

Methods used by the authors: Using reference gene primer amplification, nucleated cell counts were estimated. Only in-frame clones appear in the TCRdb table, and some are missing; sequencing was by immunoSEQ multiplex PCR. V, J and clone size are those of that table, while D and trimming were read from the DNA. The sample carries around 110,000 clones, 80% to 90% recorded once. After removal of 5 bases from V and 2 bases from J, the junction contained 17 bases not matched to a gene. Germline V gene sequence: CDR1 LNHDA, CDR2 SQIVND (reference sequence). CDR3 length: 19 residues. This chain joins TRBV19 and TRBJ1-5, with 8 positions matching TRBD1. The sequencing input was peripheral blood. This clonotype was obtained from a man aged 35-49 years with acute or convalescent COVID-19. The CDR3, as DNA: TGTGCCAGTAGTCTGAACCCAAGGACAGGGAGATGGGGCAATCAGCCCCAGCATTTT. It is translated as CASSLNPRTGRWGNQPQHF.